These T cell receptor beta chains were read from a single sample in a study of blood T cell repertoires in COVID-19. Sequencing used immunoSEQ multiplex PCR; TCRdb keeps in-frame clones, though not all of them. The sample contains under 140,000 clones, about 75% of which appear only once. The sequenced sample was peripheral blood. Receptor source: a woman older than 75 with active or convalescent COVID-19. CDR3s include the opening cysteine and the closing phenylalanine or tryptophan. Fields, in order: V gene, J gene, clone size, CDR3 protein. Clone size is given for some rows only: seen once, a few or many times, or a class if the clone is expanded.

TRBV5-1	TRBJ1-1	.	CASSPGQPSSEAFF
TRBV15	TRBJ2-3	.	CATSRKQGATQYF
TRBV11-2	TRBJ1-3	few	CASSSPGHFSGNTIYF
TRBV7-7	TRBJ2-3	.	CASSSGLAGVSDTQYF
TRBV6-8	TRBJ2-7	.	CASSQKAVSSYEQYF
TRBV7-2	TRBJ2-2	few	CASSLRQGYTGELFF
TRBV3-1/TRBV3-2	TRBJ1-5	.	CASSQGRGPQHF
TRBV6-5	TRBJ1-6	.	CASSYGRHFNSPLHF
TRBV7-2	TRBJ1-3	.	CASSLDMVTGNTIYF
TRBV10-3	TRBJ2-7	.	CAISDTGTGGSYEQYF
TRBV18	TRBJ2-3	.	CASSWRGAGTDTQYF
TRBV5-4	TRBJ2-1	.	CASSLYVSGNEQFF
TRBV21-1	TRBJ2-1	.	CASSKVRHSPYNEQFF
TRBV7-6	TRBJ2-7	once	CASSLGIAGDLYEQYF
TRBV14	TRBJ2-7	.	CASSQGRAAYEQYF
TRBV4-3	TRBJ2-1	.	CASSRVGTPYNEQFF
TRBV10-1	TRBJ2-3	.	CASSESGVAGSDTQYF
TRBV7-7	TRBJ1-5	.	CASSLVLQGAGDQPQHF
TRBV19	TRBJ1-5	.	CASSPGEHRGQPQHF
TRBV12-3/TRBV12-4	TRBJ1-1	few	CASSLVWNTEAFF
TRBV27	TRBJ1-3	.	CASSLTGAAWNTIYF
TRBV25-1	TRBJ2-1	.	CASSDPGLASNEQFF
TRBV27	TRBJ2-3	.	CASSLRDRYQDTQYF
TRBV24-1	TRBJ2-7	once	CATSDPQGYEQYF
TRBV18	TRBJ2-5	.	CASSPRTSGSWGETQYF
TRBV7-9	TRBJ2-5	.	CASSLGLAQETQYF
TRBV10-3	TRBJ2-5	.	CAISLAGEEETQYF
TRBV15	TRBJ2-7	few	CATSRRTGGFEQYF
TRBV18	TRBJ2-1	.	CASSPPRLAGINEQFF
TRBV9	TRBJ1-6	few	CASSLMDRNNSPLHF
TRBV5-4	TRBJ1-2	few	CASSRPAVSGGYTF
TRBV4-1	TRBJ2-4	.	CASSQDEVTGAKNIQYF
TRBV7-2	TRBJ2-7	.	CASSGTSGRAFYEQYF
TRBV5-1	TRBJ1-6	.	CASSLREEGNSPLHF
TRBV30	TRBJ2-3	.	CAWRPGQGVFDTQYF
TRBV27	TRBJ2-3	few	CASSEDRSRTDTQYF
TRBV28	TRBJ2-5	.	CASSFSGTGGETQYF
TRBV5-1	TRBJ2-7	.	CATTNGGRDSWGSYEQYF
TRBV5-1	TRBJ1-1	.	CASSISGHRNTEAFF
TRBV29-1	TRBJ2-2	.	CSVRLAGAYTGELFF
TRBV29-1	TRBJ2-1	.	CSVTTGRWDEQFF
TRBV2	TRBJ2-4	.	CASSGPDRPHLENIQYF
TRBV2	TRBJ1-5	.	CASSEARPDQPQHF
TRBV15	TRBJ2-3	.	CATSRILGGGTDTQYF
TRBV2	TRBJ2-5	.	CASSTQQGQETQYF